The clone carrying this TCR beta chain was counted many times. Its cognate antigen is unknown. This entry comes from a study of T cell repertoires in cytomegalovirus infection. Whole-study context: It was the public TCR beta signatures that indicated both CMV infection and matching HLA type.

TCRdb re-derived calls from the reads in MiXCR, one entry per CDR3 protein. The sample lists some 200,000 distinct CDR3 sequences; roughly two fifths were seen once. Germline V CDR1 and CDR2: SGHTA, FQGNSA. V lost 5 bases and J lost 2, with 16 bases in between. The CDR3 runs to 16 residues. Study results and caveats: Ex vivo responses were dominated by HLA-C-restricted CMV-specific TCR beta clonotypes.

The V call is TRBV7-2, the J call TRBJ2-1; a weak D match, TRBD2 (5 bases). The source is a human donor in good health (CMV status not recorded). Some clones in this sample may be carry-over from other donors' samples. Sequences were derived from CD8+ T cells from cultured PBMCs, sampled from culture after CMV antigen stimulation. For the CDR3, the DNA is TGTGCCAGCAGCCCCGACTCGTTCGGGGCCTACAATGAGCAGTTCTTC. It is translated as CASSPDSFGAYNEQFF.